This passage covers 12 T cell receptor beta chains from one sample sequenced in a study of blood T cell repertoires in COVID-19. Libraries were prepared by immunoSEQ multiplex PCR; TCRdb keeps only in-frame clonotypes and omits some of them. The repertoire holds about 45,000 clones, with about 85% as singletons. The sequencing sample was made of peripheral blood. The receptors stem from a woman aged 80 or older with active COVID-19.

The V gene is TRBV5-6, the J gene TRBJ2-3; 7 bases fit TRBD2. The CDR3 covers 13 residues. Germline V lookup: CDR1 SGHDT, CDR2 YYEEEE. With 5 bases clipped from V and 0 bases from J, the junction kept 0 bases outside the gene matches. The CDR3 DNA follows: TGTGCCAGCAGGCGGGGGAGCACAGATACGCAGTATTTT. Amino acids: CASRRGSTDTQYF.

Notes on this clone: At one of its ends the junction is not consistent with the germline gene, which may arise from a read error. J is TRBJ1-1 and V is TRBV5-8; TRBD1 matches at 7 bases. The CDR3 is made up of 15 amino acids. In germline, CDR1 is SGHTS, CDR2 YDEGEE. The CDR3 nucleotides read TGTGCCAGCACCTTGTCGACAGGGCGGAACACTGAAGCTTTCTTT. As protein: CASTLSTGRNTEAFF.

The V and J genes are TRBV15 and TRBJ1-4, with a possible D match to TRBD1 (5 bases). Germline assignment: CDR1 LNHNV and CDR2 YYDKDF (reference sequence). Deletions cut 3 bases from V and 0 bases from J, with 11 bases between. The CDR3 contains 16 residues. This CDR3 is CATSRTVHATNEKLFF. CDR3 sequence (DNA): TGTGCCACCAGCAGGACAGTTCATGCAACTAATGAAAAACTGTTTTTT.

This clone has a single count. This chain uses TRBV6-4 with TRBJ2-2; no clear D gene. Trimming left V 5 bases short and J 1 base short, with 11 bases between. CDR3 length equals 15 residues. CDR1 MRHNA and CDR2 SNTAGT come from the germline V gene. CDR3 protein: CASSQSPMNTGELFF. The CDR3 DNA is TGTGCCAGCAGTCAAAGCCCCATGAACACCGGGGAGCTGTTTTTT.

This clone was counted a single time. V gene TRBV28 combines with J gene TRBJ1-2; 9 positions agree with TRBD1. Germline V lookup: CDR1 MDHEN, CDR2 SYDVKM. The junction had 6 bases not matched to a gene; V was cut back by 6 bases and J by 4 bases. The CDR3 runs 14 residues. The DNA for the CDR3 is TGTGCCAGCAGAACGGGACAGGGTACCTATGGCTACACCTTC. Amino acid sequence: CASRTGQGTYGYTF.

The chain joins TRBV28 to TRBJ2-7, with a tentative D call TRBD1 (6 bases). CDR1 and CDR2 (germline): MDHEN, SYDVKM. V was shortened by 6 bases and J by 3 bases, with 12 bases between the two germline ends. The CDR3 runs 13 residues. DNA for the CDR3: TGTGCCAGCAGCTGGGACACACGCTACGAGCAGTACTTC. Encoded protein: CASSWDTRYEQYF.

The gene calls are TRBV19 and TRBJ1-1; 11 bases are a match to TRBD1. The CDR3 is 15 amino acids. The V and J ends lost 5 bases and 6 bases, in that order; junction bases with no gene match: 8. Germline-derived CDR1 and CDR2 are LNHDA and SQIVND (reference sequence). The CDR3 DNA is TGTGCCAGTAGTCCGGCCGGGACAGGGGGGGCTGAAGCTTTCTTT. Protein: CASSPAGTGGAEAFF.

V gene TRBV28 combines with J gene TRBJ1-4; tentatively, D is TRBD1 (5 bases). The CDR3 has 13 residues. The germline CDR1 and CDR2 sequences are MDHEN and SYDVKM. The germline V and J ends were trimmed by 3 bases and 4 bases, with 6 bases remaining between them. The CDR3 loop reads CASSLGGNEKLFF. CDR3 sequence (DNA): TGTGCCAGCAGTTTGGGGGGTAATGAAAAACTGTTTTTT.

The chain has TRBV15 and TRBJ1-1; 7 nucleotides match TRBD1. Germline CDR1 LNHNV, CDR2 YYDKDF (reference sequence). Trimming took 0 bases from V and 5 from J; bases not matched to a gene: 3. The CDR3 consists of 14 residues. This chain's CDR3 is CATSREGGGTEAFF. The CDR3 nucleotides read TGTGCCACCAGCAGAGAAGGGGGCGGTACTGAAGCTTTCTTT.

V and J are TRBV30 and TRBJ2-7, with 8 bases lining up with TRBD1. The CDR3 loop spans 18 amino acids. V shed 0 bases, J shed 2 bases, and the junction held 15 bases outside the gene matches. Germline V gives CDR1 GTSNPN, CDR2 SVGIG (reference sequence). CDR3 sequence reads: CAWSVQPIDRDRPYEQYF. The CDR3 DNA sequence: TGTGCCTGGAGTGTACAACCCATTGACCGGGACAGGCCCTACGAGCAGTACTTC.

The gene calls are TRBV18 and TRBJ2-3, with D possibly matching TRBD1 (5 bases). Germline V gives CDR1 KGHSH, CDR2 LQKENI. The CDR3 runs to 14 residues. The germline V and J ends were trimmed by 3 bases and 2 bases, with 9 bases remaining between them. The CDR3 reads CASSPPQVTDTQYF. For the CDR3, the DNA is TGTGCCAGCTCACCCCCACAGGTCACAGATACGCAGTATTTT.

Here the CDR3 reads CASKGFGTGTNYGYTF. For the CDR3, the DNA is TGCGCCAGCAAAGGGTTCGGGACAGGGACGAACTATGGCTACACCTTC. The chain employs TRBV10-2 and TRBJ1-2, with TRBD1 identical over 9 bases. This CDR3 is 16 amino acids long. After removal of 7 bases from V and 2 bases from J, the junction contained 11 bases not matched to a gene. Germline-derived CDR1 and CDR2 are WSHSY and SAAADI.